This entry lists 27 T cell receptor beta chains sequenced from one sample in a study of cytomegalovirus exposure and HLA in healthy donors. Only in-frame clones appear in the TCRdb table, and some are missing; sequencing was by immunoSEQ multiplex PCR. The profile covers 150,000 or so clones, with about 94% appearing a single time and 1.5% to 2% taken by the ten largest. Sequences were obtained from PBMCs. Every receptor here comes from a man younger than 30 in good health and CMV-seropositive.

This clone showed up just once. The rearrangement links TRBV6-1 to TRBJ2-7; D perhaps matches TRBD2 (6 bases). Trimming pared 2 bases from V and 7 bases from J, leaving 18 bases between. CDR3 size: 15 residues. Germline values: CDR1 MNHNS, CDR2 SASEGT. The CDR3 bases are TGTGCCAGCAGTGAAAGTCAATGGGACTTAGGGGAGCAGTACTTC. Amino acids: CASSESQWDLGEQYF.

V and J are TRBV18 and TRBJ2-7; 13 nucleotides line up with TRBD2. The germline CDR1 and CDR2 sequences are KGHSH and LQKENI. The CDR3 is 16 amino acids. Trimming removed 4 bases from V and 7 bases from J; junction bases left unmatched: 10. In DNA form, the CDR3 reads TGTGCCAGCTCACTTTGGACTAGCGGGAGTCTGGGGGAGCAGTACTTC. Translation gives CASSLWTSGSLGEQYF.

The CDR3 DNA is TGCGCCAGCAGCCAAGATAGTGGGACTAGCGGCCTTAGGGTTGAGCAGTTCTTC. It translates to CASSQDSGTSGLRVEQFF. The genes are TRBV4-1 and TRBJ2-1, with TRBD2 identical over 11 bases. Germline CDR1 MGHRA, CDR2 YSYEKL. This CDR3 region has 18 residues. The V and J ends lost 0 bases and 9 bases, in that order; junction bases with no gene match: 13.

J is TRBJ2-5 and V is TRBV7-6; no reliable D call. Germline CDR1 is SGHVS and CDR2 is FNYEAQ. There are 16 residues in the CDR3. Trimming stripped 0 bases from V and 6 bases from J, with 17 bases between. The CDR3 DNA follows: TGTGCCAGCAGCTTAGCCCTAATTAACGCGAAAAAGACCCAGTACTTC. Translating it yields CASSLALINAKKTQYF.

The chain carries TRBV5-5 and TRBJ1-4; TRBD1 aligns across 7 bases. Trimming at V came to 0 bases and at J to 6 bases, leaving 14 bases not matched to a gene. Looked up from germline, CDR1 is SGHKS and CDR2 is YYEKEE (reference sequence). CDR3 size: 18 residues. CDR3 in amino acids: CASSLVWDRMSSYEKLFF. In DNA form, the CDR3 reads TGTGCCAGCAGCTTGGTATGGGACAGAATGTCGTCGTATGAAAAACTGTTTTTT.

The chain is built from TRBV2 and TRBJ2-7; D is uncertain. This CDR3 contains 12 residues. The germline gives CDR1 SNHLY, CDR2 FYNNEI. The germline V and J ends were trimmed by 8 bases and 2 bases, with 10 bases remaining between them. The chain's CDR3 is CASRLETYEQYF. For the CDR3, the DNA is TGTGCCAGCCGACTGGAGACCTACGAGCAGTACTTC.

This clone was seen only a few times. V gene TRBV4-1 combines with J gene TRBJ1-5; TRBD1 agrees at 8 bases. The CDR3 has 18 amino acids. Germline V lookup: CDR1 MGHRA, CDR2 YSYEKL. V was pared by 2 bases and J by 4 bases, with 13 bases of the junction left unmatched. CDR3 region: CASSQSFAQGAWNQPQHF. The CDR3 coding sequence is TGCGCCAGCAGCCAAAGCTTTGCTCAGGGGGCTTGGAATCAGCCCCAGCATTTT.

This clone appeared once. J is TRBJ2-7 and V is TRBV5-1, with 11 bases identical to TRBD2. CDR3 size: 15 residues. The V segment lost 1 base and the J segment 9 bases; nucleotides outside the gene matches: 9. In germline, CDR1 is SGHRS, CDR2 YFSETQ. The CDR3 bases are TGCGCCAGCAGCTTGTTTCTAGCGGGAGGAACGGTGCAGTACTTC. It yields the protein CASSLFLAGGTVQYF.

The chain uses TRBV6-6 and TRBJ2-3, with 7 bases that match TRBD2. CDR3 length: 14 residues. Germline V gives CDR1 MNHNY, CDR2 SVGAGI (reference sequence). Trimming removed 8 bases from V and 4 bases from J; junction bases left unmatched: 9. CDR3 DNA: TGTGCCAGCCTTGGCTACGGGAGGTCAGATACGCAGTATTTT. It translates to CASLGYGRSDTQYF.

The rearrangement joins TRBV15 to TRBJ1-5; 7 nucleotides line up with TRBD1. Looked up from germline, CDR1 is LNHNV and CDR2 is YYDKDF (reference sequence). V lost 0 bases, J lost 0 bases, and 14 bases stayed unmatched. The CDR3 contains 20 residues. CDR3 protein: CATSREDRDREFYSNQPQHF. Written as DNA, the CDR3 is TGTGCCACCAGCAGAGAAGACCGCGACAGGGAATTTTATAGCAATCAGCCCCAGCATTTT.

This chain joins TRBV13 and TRBJ2-1; tentatively, D is TRBD1 (6 bases). This CDR3 region has 14 residues. Trimming removed 3 bases from V and 0 bases from J, with 6 bases in between. Germline loops: CDR1 PRHDT, CDR2 FYEKMQ (reference sequence). The CDR3 loop is CASSLDSSYNEQFF. CDR3 coding DNA: TGTGCCAGCAGCTTGGACAGCTCCTACAATGAGCAGTTCTTC.

This chain uses TRBV30 with TRBJ1-2, with 9 bases matching TRBD1. Germline assignment: CDR1 GTSNPN and CDR2 SVGIG (reference sequence). The CDR3 loop spans 15 amino acids. V dropped 0 bases and J dropped 6; count of bases not matched to a gene: 8. The CDR3 loop is CAWSVRRTGDNGYTF. CDR3 in DNA: TGTGCCTGGAGTGTACGAAGGACAGGGGACAATGGCTACACCTTC.

The gene calls are TRBV10-3 and TRBJ2-5; 10 nucleotides match TRBD2. This CDR3 has 13 residues. Germline V gene lookup returns CDR1 ENHRY and CDR2 SYGVKD. J gave up 1 base and V 10 bases, and 3 bases lay outside the gene matches. CDR3 in DNA: TGTGCCACCGGACTAGCGGCCCAAGAGACCCAGTACTTC. This sequence encodes CATGLAAQETQYF.

J is TRBJ2-1 and V is TRBV9, with TRBD1 matching over 10 bases. The CDR3 covers 17 residues. Germline values: CDR1 SGDLS, CDR2 YYNGEE. With 4 bases clipped from V and 3 bases from J, the junction kept 10 bases outside the gene matches. The chain's CDR3 is CASSPSGQGKGYNEQFF. The CDR3 DNA sequence: TGTGCCAGCAGCCCCTCGGGACAGGGGAAGGGCTACAATGAGCAGTTCTTC.

The DNA of the CDR3 is TGTGCCATCGGGCAGGGGCCTTACAATGAGCAGTTCTTC. Translation: CAIGQGPYNEQFF. The J gene is TRBJ2-1, the V gene TRBV10-3; tentatively, D is TRBD1 (6 bases). CDR1 is ENHRY and CDR2 is SYGVKD in the germline V gene. Trimming took off 8 bases at V and 4 bases at J, with 12 bases between the two ends. This CDR3 is 13 amino acids long.

The chain uses TRBV6-1 and TRBJ2-5, with 8 bases identical to TRBD1. V lost 3 bases and J lost 5; bases outside the gene matches: 8. In germline, CDR1 is MNHNS, CDR2 SASEGT. There are 15 residues in the CDR3. The CDR3 loop is CASSDQGAKWETQYF. The CDR3 bases are TGTGCCAGCAGTGACCAGGGGGCTAAGTGGGAGACCCAGTACTTC.

This clone was counted a single time. The chain is built from TRBV5-5 and TRBJ2-2, with 7 positions matching TRBD1. J gave up 5 bases and V 1 base, and 8 bases lay outside the gene matches. The length of the CDR3 is 16 residues. The V gene's germline CDR1 is SGHKS and CDR2 YYEKEE (reference sequence). The CDR3 spells CASSLQGTDVTGELFF. The DNA of the CDR3 is TGTGCCAGCAGCTTGCAAGGGACAGACGTTACCGGGGAGCTGTTTTTT.

The chain is built from TRBV9 and TRBJ2-7, with D possibly matching TRBD1 (7 bases). CDR1 is SGDLS and CDR2 is YYNGEE in the germline V gene. This CDR3 is 17 amino acids long. Trimming shortened V by 4 bases and J by 2 bases, and 22 bases separated the two germline ends. The CDR3 region is CASSRNIGGDSAYEQYF. The CDR3 region has the DNA TGTGCCAGCAGCCGTAATATCGGCGGGGACAGCGCCTACGAGCAGTACTTC.

The V call is TRBV6-1, the J call TRBJ1-1; tentative D call: TRBD1 (5 bases). Trimming took 9 bases from V and 10 from J, leaving 15 bases between them. In germline, CDR1 is MNHNS, CDR2 SASEGT. This CDR3 region has 11 residues. The CDR3 DNA reads as TGTGCCAGTAAAATCCAGGGTAGAGCTTTCTTT. As protein: CASKIQGRAFF.

The chain links TRBV6-1 to TRBJ2-5, with 9 bases fitting TRBD1. The CDR3 contains 13 residues. CDR1 MNHNS and CDR2 SASEGT come from the germline V gene. The V segment lost 11 bases and the J segment 5 bases; nucleotides outside the gene matches: 9. The chain's CDR3 is CAGSGQGLETQYF. CDR3 sequence (DNA): TGTGCCGGGAGTGGACAGGGGCTCGAGACCCAGTACTTC.

This clone was seen only a few times. The same CDR3 is also encoded by other DNA sequences in this sample. The chain couples TRBV27 to TRBJ1-6, with D possibly being TRBD1 (5 bases). Trimming shortened V by 6 bases and J by 9 bases, and 12 bases separated the two germline ends. Germline lookup yields CDR1 MNHEY and CDR2 SMNVEV (reference sequence). The CDR3 is 13 residues long. The DNA for the CDR3 is TGTGCCAGCAGCCCACGTGGGGCTTCACCCCTCCACTTT. Translating gives CASSPRGASPLHF.

The DNA for the CDR3 is TGTGCCAGCAGCCCCCCCGAGGGACTAAACTATGGCTACACCTTC. This sequence encodes CASSPPEGLNYGYTF. The rearrangement joins TRBV7-2 to TRBJ1-2; tentatively, D is TRBD1 (5 bases). The V end lost 5 bases, the J end lost 2 bases, and 15 bases lay between the germline ends. From germline, CDR1 is SGHTA and CDR2 FQGNSA. The length of the CDR3 is 15 residues.

The rearrangement joins TRBV5-6 to TRBJ1-5, with D unresolved. Germline CDR1 is SGHDT and CDR2 is YYEEEE. The CDR3 totals 14 residues. V was pared by 0 bases and J by 3 bases, with 7 bases between. Here the CDR3 DNA reads TGTGCCAGCAGCTTGGACGGGAACAATCAGCCCCAGCATTTT. Translating it yields CASSLDGNNQPQHF. Full variable domain (remainder filled in from reference TRBV5-6 and TRBJ1-5): DAGVTQSPTHLIKTRGQQVTLRCSPKSGHDTVSWYQQALGQGPQFIFQYYEEEERQRGNFPDRFSGHQFPNYSSELNVNALLLGDSALYLCASSLDGNNQPQHFGDGTRLSIL.

V gene TRBV28 combines with J gene TRBJ1-6; D unresolved. V dropped 9 bases and J dropped 8 bases, with 11 bases sitting between them. The CDR3 is 12 amino acids. Germline values: CDR1 MDHEN, CDR2 SYDVKM. The CDR3 nucleotides are TGTGCCAGACGGGAGAGGGATTCACCCCTCCACTTT. This encodes CARRERDSPLHF.

J is TRBJ2-2 and V is TRBV11-3; D unresolved. Germline V gene data show CDR1 as SGHNT and CDR2 as YENEEA. This CDR3 contains 12 residues. With 5 bases removed from V and 4 bases from J, the gap between germline ends came to 5 bases. Here the CDR3 DNA reads TGTGCCAGCAGCCGAGCCACCGGGGAGCTGTTTTTT. This gives the protein CASSRATGELFF.

In its sample, this clone was seen once. J is TRBJ2-1 and V is TRBV19, with D uncertain. The CDR3 runs 16 residues. Trimming stripped 0 bases from V and 1 base from J, with 10 bases between. The germline V gene has CDR1 LNHDA and CDR2 SQIVND (reference sequence). The CDR3, as DNA: TGTGCCAGTAGTATAGATCGTTCTAGTTCCTACAATGAGCAGTTCTTC. This gives the protein CASSIDRSSSYNEQFF.

The V and J genes are TRBV5-4 and TRBJ1-2, with D hard to call. This CDR3 contains 12 residues. The V end was cut by 4 bases, the J end by 12 bases, with 16 bases between. CDR1 is SGHNT, CDR2 YYREEE, per germline (reference sequence). The CDR3 sequence: CASSPQEGSDTF. CDR3 nucleotides: TGTGCCAGCAGCCCTCAGGAGGGATCGGACACCTTC.